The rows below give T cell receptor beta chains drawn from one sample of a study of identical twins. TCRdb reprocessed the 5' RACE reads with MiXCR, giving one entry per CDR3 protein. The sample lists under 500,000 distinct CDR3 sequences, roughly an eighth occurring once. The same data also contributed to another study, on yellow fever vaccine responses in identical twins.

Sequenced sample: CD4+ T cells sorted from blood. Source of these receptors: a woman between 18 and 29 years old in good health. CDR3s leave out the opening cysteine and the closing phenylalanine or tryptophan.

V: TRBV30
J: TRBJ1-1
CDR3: AWSGNSVEAF

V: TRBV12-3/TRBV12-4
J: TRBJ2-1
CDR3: ASSRTGGGHNEQF

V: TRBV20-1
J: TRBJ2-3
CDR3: SARSSGPGTDTQY

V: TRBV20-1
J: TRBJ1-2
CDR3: SARQTASNYGYT

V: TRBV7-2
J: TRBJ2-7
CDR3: ACRLAGTIPYEQY

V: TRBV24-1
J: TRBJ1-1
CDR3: ATSDLGDRKQESRGSEAF

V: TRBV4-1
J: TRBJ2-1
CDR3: ASSQAWGPGLAGGPGNEQF

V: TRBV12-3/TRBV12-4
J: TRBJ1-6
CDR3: ASSLGQANSPLH

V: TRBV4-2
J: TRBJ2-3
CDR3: ASSREYGGQDTQY

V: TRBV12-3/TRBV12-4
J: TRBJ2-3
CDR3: ASGPRGGILSDTQY

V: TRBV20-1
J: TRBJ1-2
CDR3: SAATKANYGYT

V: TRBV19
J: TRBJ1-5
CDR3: ASSIGRGLDQPQH

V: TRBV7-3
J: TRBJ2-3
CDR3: ASSLTAGGYADTQY

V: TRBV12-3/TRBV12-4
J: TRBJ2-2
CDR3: ASSDPGLAGGGELF

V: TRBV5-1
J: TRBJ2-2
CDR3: ASSFLTDTGELF

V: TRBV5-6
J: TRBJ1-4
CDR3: ASSLGWAANEKLF

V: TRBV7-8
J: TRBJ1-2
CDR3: ASSLLGTSPYGYT

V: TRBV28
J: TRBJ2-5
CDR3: ASSLTGPTTQY

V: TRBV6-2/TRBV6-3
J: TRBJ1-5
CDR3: ASSYGGTPAQH

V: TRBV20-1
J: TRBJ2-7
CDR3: SASGSSGEAYEQY

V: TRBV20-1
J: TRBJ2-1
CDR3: SAQTRGPGNEQF

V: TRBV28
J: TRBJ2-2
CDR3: ASSLVGNSGELF

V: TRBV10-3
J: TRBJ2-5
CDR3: AISDRGETQY

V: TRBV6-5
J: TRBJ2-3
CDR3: ASSYSGLAGPYTDTQY

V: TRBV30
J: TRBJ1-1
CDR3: AWRGTGSTEAF

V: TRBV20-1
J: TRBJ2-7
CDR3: SATWSGSYEQY

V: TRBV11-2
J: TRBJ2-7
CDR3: ASSLTGTPSSEQY

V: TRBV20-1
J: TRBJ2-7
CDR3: SAPDPRQGAYEQY

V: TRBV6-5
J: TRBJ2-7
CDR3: ASSYRPDIANEQY

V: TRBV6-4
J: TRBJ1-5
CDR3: ASSREGGQPQH

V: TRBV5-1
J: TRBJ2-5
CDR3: ASSLGGPPETQY

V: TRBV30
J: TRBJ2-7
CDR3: AWGGGTSGSFYEQY

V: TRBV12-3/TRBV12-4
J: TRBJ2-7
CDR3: ASSPHDTGEQY

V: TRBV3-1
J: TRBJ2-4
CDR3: ASSQENTGVKNIQY

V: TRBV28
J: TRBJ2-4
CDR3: ASSQGSIAKNIQY